Below are 25 T cell receptor beta chains sequenced from a single sample in a study of blood T cells in healthy people across ages. The use of a sample-barcoded 5' primer and a J-beta primer mix characterized a second PCR of 7 to 11 cycles. TCRdb reanalysed the 5' RACE reads using MiXCR and keeps one entry per CDR3 protein. The sample holds around 970,000 distinct CDR3 sequences, 51% seen once. Sequenced sample: blood. The receptors come from an older woman in good health.

Concerning this clonotype: One end of the junction varies from germline; a read error may be responsible. The rearrangement joins TRBV7-2 to TRBJ2-3, with D perhaps matching TRBD2 (5 bases). This CDR3 is built from 15 residues. The germline V gene has CDR1 SGHTA and CDR2 FQGNSA. The CDR3 DNA is TGTGCCAGCGGCTTAGGCGGGTCCGTGAGGGATACGCAGTATTTT. Its translation: CASGLGGSVRDTQYF.

The genes are TRBV20-1 and TRBJ1-4, with D possibly matching TRBD1 (5 bases). V was trimmed by 5 bases and J by 3 bases, leaving 13 bases between them. The germline CDR1 and CDR2 sequences are DFQATT and SNEGSKA (reference sequence). The CDR3 has 14 residues. The CDR3 here is CSALTGPANEKLFF. Here the CDR3 DNA reads TGCAGTGCTTTAACAGGTCCGGCTAATGAAAAACTGTTTTTT.

The rearrangement joins TRBV5-1 to TRBJ2-1, with TRBD2 matching over 8 bases. After removal of 4 bases from V and 10 bases from J, the junction contained 10 bases not matched to a gene. This CDR3 contains 14 residues. Per the germline V gene, CDR1 is SGHRS and CDR2 is YFSETQ. CDR3 nucleotides: TGCGCCAGCAGCGCGGACGCGGGAGGTCGGGAGCAGTTCTTC. It yields the protein CASSADAGGREQFF.

The chain uses TRBV18 and TRBJ2-7; 8 bases are shared with TRBD2. Trimming at V came to 3 bases and at J to 6 bases, leaving 13 bases not matched to a gene. This CDR3 contains 16 residues. CDR1 is KGHSH, CDR2 LQKENI, per germline. CDR3 region: CASSPTGRVAGTEQYF. CDR3 bases: TGTGCCAGCTCACCTACCGGGAGGGTAGCGGGAACCGAGCAGTACTTC.

This sequence joins TRBV12-3 or TRBV12-4 and TRBJ1-2; no clear D. The CDR3 sequence is 15 residues long. Trimming cost V 2 bases and J 7 bases, with 17 bases left between them. The CDR3 reads CASSLLIRDLGGYTF. In DNA, the CDR3 is TGTGCCAGCAGTTTATTGATTAGGGATTTGGGTGGCTACACCTTC.

The chain recombines TRBV7-9 with TRBJ2-5; D unresolved. The CDR3 runs to 15 residues. V lost 4 bases and J lost 3, with 15 bases in between. Germline V CDR1 and CDR2: SEHNR, FQNEAQ (reference sequence). CDR3 sequence reads: CASSSGRLGKETQYF. The CDR3 DNA reads as TGTGCCAGCAGCTCCGGCAGATTAGGAAAAGAGACCCAGTACTTC.

This clonotype was detected only a few times. The V and J genes are TRBV28 and TRBJ2-5; possibly TRBD1 for D (5 bases). V was clipped by 4 bases and J by 5 bases, with 20 bases between them. Germline CDR1 MDHEN, CDR2 SYDVKM. This CDR3 is 16 amino acids long. CDR3 region: CASSSVSRGNSETQYF. DNA of the CDR3: TGTGCCAGCAGTTCTGTATCAAGGGGAAATTCGGAGACCCAGTACTTC. Full variable domain (outside the CDR3, taken from reference TRBV28 and TRBJ2-5): DVKVTQSSRYLVKRTGEKVFLECVQDMDHENMFWYRQDPGLGLRLIYFSYDVKMKEKGDIPEGYSVSREKKERFSLILESASTNQTSMYLCASSSVSRGNSETQYFGPGTRLLVL.

This chain uses TRBV20-1 with TRBJ2-7; D unresolved. This CDR3 is built from 10 residues. The V gene lost 7 bases and the J gene lost 6 bases, with 10 bases spanning the gap. Per the germline V gene, CDR1 is DFQATT and CDR2 is SNEGSKA (reference sequence). CDR3 DNA: TGCAGTGGTTCCCTCCTCGAGCAGTACTTC. Its protein product is CSGSLLEQYF.

The chain joins TRBV12-3 or TRBV12-4 to TRBJ2-5; tentatively, D is TRBD1 or TRBD2 (5 bases each). This CDR3 is 13 amino acids long. Trimming left V 5 bases short and J 11 bases short, with 18 bases between. The CDR3 coding sequence is TGTGCCAGCAGTCCAGACGGGACGTGGGAGCAGTACTTC. Translation: CASSPDGTWEQYF.

The chain couples TRBV30 to TRBJ2-5; D is uncertain. The CDR3 is 12 amino acids. Germline V gives CDR1 GTSNPN, CDR2 SVGIG (reference sequence). V lost 6 bases and J lost 1, with 9 bases in between. The CDR3 region has the DNA TGTGCCTGTTCGGAATCCCAAGAGACCCAGTACTTC. It specifies CACSESQETQYF.

The chain employs TRBV20-1 and TRBJ2-1; TRBD2 aligns across 9 bases. Germline V lookup: CDR1 DFQATT, CDR2 SNEGSKA (reference sequence). V lost 6 bases to trimming and J lost 8 bases; unmatched junction nucleotides: 11. The CDR3 extends over 14 amino acids. Here the CDR3 reads CSAPRREGFYEQFF. The CDR3, as DNA: TGCAGTGCCCCAAGGCGGGAGGGCTTTTATGAGCAGTTCTTC.

This clonotype was seen a few times. V is TRBV4-2 and J is TRBJ2-7, with 12 bases lining up with TRBD1. The trim removed 1 base at V and 6 bases at J, leaving 7 bases unmatched. CDR3 length equals 16 residues. The germline V gene has CDR1 LGHNA and CDR2 YNFKEQ. The DNA for the CDR3 is TGTGCCAGCAGCCAAGTGAGGGGACAGGGGGCGTCCGAGCAGTACTTC. This codes for CASSQVRGQGASEQYF.

The table lists this clonotype with many counts. This chain uses TRBV9 with TRBJ2-7; 9 bases align to TRBD2. The junction had 7 bases not matched to a gene; V was cut back by 3 bases and J by 3 bases. CDR1 and CDR2 from the germline V gene are SGDLS and YYNGEE. The CDR3 contains 15 residues. The CDR3 sequence: CASSATSGSLYEQYF. In nucleotides, the CDR3 is TGTGCCAGCAGCGCAACTAGCGGGTCCCTCTACGAGCAGTACTTC. Filled out from reference TRBV9 and TRBJ2-7, the complete variable domain reads DSGVTQTPKHLITATGQRVTLRCSPRSGDLSVYWYQQSLDQGLQFLIQYYNGEERAKGNILERFSAQQFPDLHSELNLSSLELGDSALYFCASSATSGSLYEQYFGPGTRLTVT.

This clonotype occurred a few times. The V gene is TRBV27, the J gene TRBJ2-4; D remains unclear. The CDR3 has 11 amino acids. The V end lost 3 bases, the J end lost 10 bases, and 7 bases lay between the germline ends. Germline values: CDR1 MNHEY, CDR2 SMNVEV (reference sequence). This chain's CDR3 is CASSLGQIQYF. As DNA, the CDR3 is TGTGCCAGCAGTTTGGGCCAAATTCAGTACTTC.

V and J are TRBV20-1 and TRBJ2-7; TRBD2 matches at 8 bases. J lost 2 bases, V lost 4 bases, and 7 bases had no gene match. The CDR3 is 14 amino acids. Germline values: CDR1 DFQATT, CDR2 SNEGSKA (reference sequence). CDR3 protein: CSAMTPGGTYEQYF. In DNA, the CDR3 is TGCAGTGCTATGACCCCGGGAGGGACCTACGAGCAGTACTTC.

On this clonotype itself: A much larger clone differs from this one at a single base, so this may be a read error. The CDR3 region is CASSFDVGGSYEQYF. As DNA, the CDR3 is TGCGCCAGCAGCTTTGATGTTGGGGGCTCCTACGAGCAGTACTTC. The gene calls are TRBV5-1 and TRBJ2-7; D tentatively fits TRBD1 or TRBD2 (5 bases each). The V and J ends lost 2 bases and 0 bases respectively, with 12 bases between them. The CDR3 sequence is 15 residues long. Looked up from germline, CDR1 is SGHRS and CDR2 is YFSETQ.

This rearrangement joins TRBV28 to TRBJ2-3, with D maybe TRBD2 (6 bases). CDR1 and CDR2 (germline): MDHEN, SYDVKM. The CDR3 is 15 amino acids. The V end was cut by 5 bases, the J end by 1 base, with 13 bases between. The CDR3 loop reads CASSHRPGGTDTQYF. In nucleotides, the CDR3 is TGTGCCAGCAGTCACCGTCCGGGGGGCACAGATACGCAGTATTTT.

The chain is built from TRBV3-1 and TRBJ2-7, with 8 bases identical to TRBD2. V shed 2 bases, J shed 0 bases, and the junction held 6 bases outside the gene matches. Germline-derived CDR1 and CDR2 are LGHDT and YNNKEL (reference sequence). CDR3 length equals 16 residues. Here the CDR3 DNA reads TGTGCCAGCAGCCAACCGGCGAGCGGGAGCTCCTACGAGCAGTACTTC. Translating it yields CASSQPASGSSYEQYF.

A word on this clonotype: One base away lies a much larger clone, so this may be a sequencing read error. The CDR3 region has the DNA TGTGCCAGCAGCCGTACAGGCGGCTGCGAGCAGTACTTC. Amino acid sequence: CASSRTGGCEQYF. The V gene is TRBV7-8, the J gene TRBJ2-4, with D possibly matching TRBD1 (5 bases). With the DNA end fitting TRBJ2-7 better, the J assignment may be wrong. This CDR3 spans 13 amino acids. Germline-derived CDR1 and CDR2 are SGHVS and FQNEAQ.

This sequence joins TRBV6-2 or TRBV6-3 and TRBJ2-4, with D unresolved. Germline loops: CDR1 MNHEY, CDR2 SVGEGT. The V and J ends lost 0 bases and 5 bases respectively, with 8 bases between them. The CDR3 covers 14 residues. CDR3 nucleotide sequence: TGTGCCAGCAGTTACTCTCGACTGGAAAACATTCAGTACTTC. Translated, it gives CASSYSRLENIQYF.

As concerns this clonotype: The junction departs from germline at one end; a sequencing error may be responsible. The chain carries TRBV7-3 and TRBJ2-3; TRBD2 matches at 8 bases. CDR3 size: 16 residues. Germline V gene data show CDR1 as SGHTA and CDR2 as FQGTGA. CDR3 residues: CASSLSPGLVTDTQYF. CDR3 coding DNA: TGTGCCAGCAGTTTAAGCCCGGGACTAGTAACAGATACGCAGTATTTT.

This clonotype was observed many times. This chain uses TRBV29-1 with TRBJ2-7; D could derive from TRBD1 or TRBD2 (5 bases each). The CDR3 runs 12 residues. Trimming cost V 8 bases and J 1 base, with 12 bases left between them. Germline assignment: CDR1 SQVTM and CDR2 ANQGSEA. The CDR3 loop reads CSSRDGSYEQYF. In DNA, the CDR3 is TGCAGCTCCCGGGACGGGTCCTACGAGCAGTACTTC.

J is TRBJ1-4 and V is TRBV4-2; no clear D. The CDR3 covers 13 residues. V lost 0 bases to trimming and J lost 15 bases, with 14 bases between them. The germline V gene has CDR1 LGHNA and CDR2 YNFKEQ. CDR3 DNA: TGTGCCAGCAGCCAAGATCTTTTGGGTGGAGTGTTTTTT. Protein product: CASSQDLLGGVFF.

The V gene is TRBV11-2, the J gene TRBJ2-5; 7 bases line up with TRBD1. This CDR3 comprises 15 residues. CDR1 and CDR2 from the germline V gene are SGHAT and FQNNGV. J lost 1 base, V lost 3 bases, and 5 bases had no gene match. Here the CDR3 reads CASSFRGPVQETQYF. The CDR3 region has the DNA TGTGCCAGCAGCTTTAGGGGGCCGGTCCAAGAGACCCAGTACTTC.

V usage is TRBV27 and J usage is TRBJ2-4; D is possibly TRBD2 (7 bases). Trimming shortened V by 6 bases and J by 8 bases, and 17 bases separated the two germline ends. CDR3 length: 14 amino acids. CDR1 MNHEY and CDR2 SMNVEV come from the germline V gene (reference sequence). CDR3 coding DNA: TGTGCCAGCAGCATAACAGGGAGCGGGGACATTCAGTACTTC. Amino acid sequence: CASSITGSGDIQYF.